What follows are 30 T cell receptor beta chains derived from one specimen sequenced in a study of shared clonotypes between healthy human individuals. Assay used: immunoSEQ multiplex PCR; TCRdb lists only in-frame clones, some missing. The sample includes some 2 million clones, about 95% of them seen just once. Sequencing input: naive CD4+ T cells sorted from blood. Subset defined: CD45RA+ positively selected. The receptors were sampled from a man between 18 and 35 years old in good health.

Only one count was recorded for this clone. The chain links TRBV5-1 to TRBJ2-2, with 9 nucleotides matching TRBD1. V lost 1 base and J lost 2; bases outside the gene matches: 9. Germline CDR1 SGHRS, CDR2 YFSETQ. The CDR3 is made up of 18 amino acids. The DNA of the CDR3 is TGCGCCAGCAGCTTGAAACAGGGGGCTGTTTTCAACACCGGGGAGCTGTTTTTT. Its translation: CASSLKQGAVFNTGELFF.

The rearrangement links TRBV5-4 to TRBJ2-7; 11 bases are shared with TRBD1. The germline V gene has CDR1 SGHNT and CDR2 YYREEE (reference sequence). This CDR3 comprises 15 residues. J lost 3 bases, V lost 3 bases, and 5 bases had no gene match. The chain's CDR3 is CASSWGTGGIYEQYF. In DNA, the CDR3 is TGTGCCAGCAGCTGGGGGACAGGGGGAATCTACGAGCAGTACTTC.

The sample holds one count of this clone. This chain uses TRBV11-3 with TRBJ2-3, with D possibly matching TRBD2 (5 bases). Trimming left V 5 bases short and J 9 bases short, with 12 bases between. The CDR3 runs 12 residues. Germline V gene sequence: CDR1 SGHNT, CDR2 YENEEA. CDR3 residues: CASSVGLDTQYF. CDR3 bases: TGTGCCAGCAGCGTAGGACTGGACACGCAGTATTTT.

This clone was recorded only once. The chain joins TRBV28 to TRBJ1-4; 9 nucleotides line up with TRBD1. CDR1 MDHEN and CDR2 SYDVKM come from the germline V gene. The CDR3 has 13 residues. Trimming took 7 bases from V and 7 from J; bases not matched to a gene: 4. The CDR3 reads CASTGTGLEKLFF. The DNA for the CDR3 is TGTGCCAGCACCGGGACAGGGCTTGAAAAACTGTTTTTT.

J is TRBJ2-5 and V is TRBV28, with 7 bases fitting TRBD1. This CDR3 has 14 amino acids. CDR1 MDHEN and CDR2 SYDVKM come from the germline V gene. V lost 6 bases and J lost 3; bases outside the gene matches: 7. The CDR3 DNA is TGTGCCAGCAGCACTGGGACAGCAGAAGAGACCCAGTACTTC. Amino acids: CASSTGTAEETQYF.

The chain links TRBV28 to TRBJ2-3, with 8 bases fitting TRBD2. Per the germline V gene, CDR1 is MDHEN and CDR2 is SYDVKM. J lost 4 bases, V lost 3 bases, and 9 bases had no gene match. This CDR3 region has 16 residues. The DNA for the CDR3 is TGTGCCAGCAGTTTTAGGGGACTAGTGAGATCAGATACGCAGTATTTT. It codes for CASSFRGLVRSDTQYF.

The chain links TRBV5-1 to TRBJ2-7, with 10 bases that match TRBD1. Trimming cost V 5 bases and J 9 bases; bases outside gene matches: 11. Germline V CDR1 and CDR2: SGHRS, YFSETQ. The CDR3 is 14 residues long. Here the CDR3 reads CASSFGQGEYGQYF. Here the CDR3 DNA reads TGCGCCAGCAGTTTTGGACAGGGGGAGTATGGGCAGTACTTC.

The V call is TRBV25-1, the J call TRBJ2-5, with D maybe TRBD2 (6 bases). From germline, CDR1 is MGHDK and CDR2 SYGVNS. This CDR3 has 14 residues. V lost 6 bases to trimming and J lost 4 bases, with 15 bases between them. The CDR3 loop is CASRRGGAGETQYF. CDR3 DNA: TGTGCCAGCAGGCGGGGCGGGGCGGGAGAGACCCAGTACTTC.

CDR3 in amino acids: CASSGLSSGAEETQYF. In DNA form, the CDR3 reads TGTGCCAGCAGCGGACTCAGTAGCGGGGCTGAAGAGACCCAGTACTTC. The genes are TRBV9 and TRBJ2-5, with 8 bases aligning to TRBD2. This CDR3 has 16 residues. Trimming took 3 bases from V and 3 from J; bases not matched to a gene: 10. Germline CDR1 reads SGDLS; CDR2 reads YYNGEE.

J is TRBJ2-1 and V is TRBV18; D perhaps matches TRBD1 (6 bases). The CDR3 length is 13 residues. The V end lost 5 bases, the J end lost 9 bases, and 14 bases lay between the germline ends. In germline, CDR1 is KGHSH, CDR2 LQKENI. Here the CDR3 DNA reads TGTGCCAGCTCAGTACAGGGTGGCATTGAGCAGTTCTTC. As protein: CASSVQGGIEQFF.

The chain employs TRBV5-4 and TRBJ2-3; 10 positions agree with TRBD2. Germline V gene sequence: CDR1 SGHNT, CDR2 YYREEE (reference sequence). The CDR3 is made up of 15 amino acids. V shed 7 bases, J shed 10 bases, and the junction held 15 bases outside the gene matches. The CDR3, as DNA: TGTGCCAGCGGAAGTATGACTAGCGGGTTTGGATCGCAGTATTTT. This sequence encodes CASGSMTSGFGSQYF.

The chain carries TRBV27 and TRBJ1-6; weak D call: TRBD1 (5 bases). V was clipped by 5 bases and J by 7 bases, with 33 bases between them. The length of the CDR3 is 21 residues. Looked up from germline, CDR1 is MNHEY and CDR2 is SMNVEV (reference sequence). As DNA, the CDR3 is TGTGCCAGCAGTCCACTATACCCCGGGGGGGGTCCCGCAATCGGGAATTCACCCCTCCACTTT. Its translation is CASSPLYPGGGPAIGNSPLHF.

The V call is TRBV28, the J call TRBJ1-5; tentatively, D is TRBD1 (5 bases). The germline CDR1 and CDR2 sequences are MDHEN and SYDVKM. Trimming took off 8 bases at V and 6 bases at J, with 11 bases between the two ends. This CDR3 has 12 amino acids. Here the CDR3 reads CASARQLQPQHF. CDR3 in DNA: TGTGCCAGCGCCCGACAGCTTCAGCCCCAGCATTTT.

This clone is a singleton in its sample. This chain uses TRBV7-9 with TRBJ2-7; tentatively, D is TRBD1 or TRBD2 (6 bases each). The CDR3 is made up of 14 amino acids. Trimming removed 5 bases at V and 3 bases at J, with 14 bases between. Germline V CDR1 and CDR2: SEHNR, FQNEAQ (reference sequence). CDR3 DNA sequence: TGTGCCAGCAGCCCACAGGGAGGAAACTACGAGCAGTACTTC. Its translation: CASSPQGGNYEQYF.

The V gene is TRBV7-9, the J gene TRBJ2-1, with D perhaps matching TRBD1 (6 bases). Germline-derived CDR1 and CDR2 are SEHNR and FQNEAQ (reference sequence). V was pared by 5 bases and J by 15 bases, with 17 bases between. This CDR3 spans 12 amino acids. The CDR3 loop is CASSITGPMTFF. The CDR3 DNA reads TGTGCCAGCAGCATCACAGGGCCCATGACGTTCTTC.

This chain uses TRBV29-1 with TRBJ2-2, with no clear D. Germline-derived CDR1 and CDR2 are SQVTM and ANQGSEA. V gave up 5 bases and J gave up 2 bases, with 9 bases separating them. This CDR3 has 13 amino acids. Here the CDR3 reads CSVHDTNTGELFF. CDR3 coding DNA: TGCAGCGTTCACGACACAAACACCGGGGAGCTGTTTTTT.

The chain is built from TRBV7-2 and TRBJ1-6; the D is unclear. V was cut by 1 base and J by 0 bases, with 10 bases left in between. Germline loops: CDR1 SGHTA, CDR2 FQGNSA. This CDR3 contains 17 residues. The CDR3 DNA sequence: TGTGCCAGCAGCTTAGTCGCAGCCCTCTCCTATAATTCACCCCTCCACTTT. It is translated as CASSLVAALSYNSPLHF.

The chain is built from TRBV7-9 and TRBJ1-4, with 7 positions matching TRBD1. Germline V gene data show CDR1 as SEHNR and CDR2 as FQNEAQ (reference sequence). V lost 5 bases and J lost 0; bases outside the gene matches: 9. CDR3 length: 17 residues. CDR3: CASSRTPGGTTNEKLFF. The CDR3 DNA is TGTGCCAGCAGCCGTACGCCAGGGGGTACAACTAATGAAAAACTGTTTTTT.

V is TRBV19 and J is TRBJ1-2; TRBD1 aligns across 8 bases. CDR1 LNHDA and CDR2 SQIVND come from the germline V gene (reference sequence). J lost 3 bases, V lost 2 bases, and 5 bases had no gene match. This CDR3 has 15 residues. The DNA for the CDR3 is TGTGCCAGTAGTATAAGGACAGGGTTCGACTATGGCTACACCTTC. Translation gives CASSIRTGFDYGYTF.

The V and J genes are TRBV6-5 and TRBJ1-1; no firm D call. Trimming cost V 0 bases and J 14 bases, with 16 bases left between them. Germline assignment: CDR1 MNHEY and CDR2 SVGAGI. This CDR3 is built from 13 residues. CDR3 loop: CASSYSFGAPEFF. CDR3 DNA sequence: TGTGCCAGCAGTTACTCATTCGGCGCCCCGGAGTTCTTT.

As for this clone: Different DNA sequences within this sample yield the same CDR3. The chain recombines TRBV6-5 with TRBJ2-7, with a tentative D call TRBD2 (5 bases). The CDR3 is made up of 15 amino acids. Germline loops: CDR1 MNHEY, CDR2 SVGAGI. The germline V and J ends were trimmed by 0 bases and 0 bases, with 9 bases remaining between them. This chain's CDR3 is CASSYSRGSSYEQYF. The CDR3, as DNA: TGTGCCAGCAGTTACTCCCGAGGGAGCTCCTACGAGCAGTACTTC.

Points on this clone: At one end the junction does not follow the germline gene, possibly because of a read error. The CDR3 sequence is CAISAANSPLHF. The CDR3 DNA reads TGTGCCATCAGTGCAGCTAATTCACCCCTCCACTTT. This sequence joins TRBV6-4 and TRBJ1-6; D is ambiguous. Germline V gene sequence: CDR1 MRHNA, CDR2 SNTAGT. The CDR3 has 12 residues.

This chain links TRBV27 with TRBJ1-6; 7 positions agree with TRBD1. V lost 2 bases to trimming and J lost 6 bases; unmatched junction nucleotides: 4. CDR3 size: 15 residues. The germline V gene encodes CDR1 MNHEY and CDR2 SMNVEV (reference sequence). CDR3 sequence: CASSLAGTVNSPLHF. The CDR3 DNA reads TGTGCCAGCAGTTTAGCCGGGACAGTTAATTCACCCCTCCACTTT.

V usage is TRBV7-3 and J usage is TRBJ1-5; TRBD1 might be the D (6 bases). Germline V gene data show CDR1 as SGHTA and CDR2 as FQGTGA. This CDR3 is built from 13 residues. Trimming took 4 bases from V and 12 from J, leaving 16 bases between them. The DNA of the CDR3 is TGTGCCAGCAGCTCGACTTCGGGGGCGCTCCAGCATTTT. Its translation: CASSSTSGALQHF.

This chain joins TRBV7-9 and TRBJ2-2; D remains ambiguous. The CDR3 is made up of 17 amino acids. V lost 5 bases and J lost 0, with 16 bases in between. Germline V gene lookup returns CDR1 SEHNR and CDR2 FQNEAQ (reference sequence). Here the CDR3 DNA reads TGTGCCAGCAGCCCCCAGAACAAGCTCGCGAACACCGGGGAGCTGTTTTTT. Protein product: CASSPQNKLANTGELFF.

The rearrangement links TRBV18 to TRBJ1-6; the D gene is possibly TRBD1 (5 bases). The germline V gene encodes CDR1 KGHSH and CDR2 LQKENI. This CDR3 region has 13 residues. The V and J ends lost 5 bases and 6 bases respectively, with 8 bases between them. CDR3 amino acids: CASSTGGNSPLHF. The CDR3 nucleotides read TGTGCCAGCTCAACCGGGGGTAATTCACCCCTCCACTTT.

This CDR3 is CASSEALSRDIRAFF. The CDR3 nucleotides read TGTGCCAGCAGTGAAGCCTTATCACGGGACATAAGGGCTTTCTTT. This sequence joins TRBV2 and TRBJ1-1; TRBD1 might be the D (6 bases). This CDR3 is built from 15 residues. Between the trimmed V and J ends, which lost 0 bases and 11 bases, there was a span of 19 bases. CDR1 and CDR2 from the germline V gene are SNHLY and FYNNEI.

The gene calls are TRBV5-4 and TRBJ1-2; 7 bases line up with TRBD1. After removal of 4 bases from V and 4 bases from J, the junction contained 7 bases not matched to a gene. The CDR3 spans 14 residues. Germline lookup yields CDR1 SGHNT and CDR2 YYREEE (reference sequence). The CDR3 bases are TGTGCCAGCAGCACACAGGGGCCTACCTATGGCTACACCTTC. Its translation is CASSTQGPTYGYTF.

The chain combines TRBV30 with TRBJ2-7; possibly TRBD1 for D (5 bases). The germline V gene encodes CDR1 GTSNPN and CDR2 SVGIG (reference sequence). V lost 4 bases, J lost 2 bases, and 18 bases lay in between. There are 15 residues in the CDR3. The CDR3 DNA reads as TGTGCCTGGACCCGGCTGGGCCCAGGGACCTACGAGCAGTACTTC. It yields the protein CAWTRLGPGTYEQYF.

This chain connects TRBV19 to TRBJ1-5; 9 bases align to TRBD1. The CDR3 is 16 amino acids. Germline V gene lookup returns CDR1 LNHDA and CDR2 SQIVND (reference sequence). The V gene end was trimmed by 1 base and the J gene end by 4 bases; junction bases not matched to a gene: 5. CDR3 sequence reads: CASSIGAGQGNQPQHF. CDR3 DNA: TGTGCCAGTAGTATAGGAGCGGGACAGGGAAATCAGCCCCAGCATTTT.